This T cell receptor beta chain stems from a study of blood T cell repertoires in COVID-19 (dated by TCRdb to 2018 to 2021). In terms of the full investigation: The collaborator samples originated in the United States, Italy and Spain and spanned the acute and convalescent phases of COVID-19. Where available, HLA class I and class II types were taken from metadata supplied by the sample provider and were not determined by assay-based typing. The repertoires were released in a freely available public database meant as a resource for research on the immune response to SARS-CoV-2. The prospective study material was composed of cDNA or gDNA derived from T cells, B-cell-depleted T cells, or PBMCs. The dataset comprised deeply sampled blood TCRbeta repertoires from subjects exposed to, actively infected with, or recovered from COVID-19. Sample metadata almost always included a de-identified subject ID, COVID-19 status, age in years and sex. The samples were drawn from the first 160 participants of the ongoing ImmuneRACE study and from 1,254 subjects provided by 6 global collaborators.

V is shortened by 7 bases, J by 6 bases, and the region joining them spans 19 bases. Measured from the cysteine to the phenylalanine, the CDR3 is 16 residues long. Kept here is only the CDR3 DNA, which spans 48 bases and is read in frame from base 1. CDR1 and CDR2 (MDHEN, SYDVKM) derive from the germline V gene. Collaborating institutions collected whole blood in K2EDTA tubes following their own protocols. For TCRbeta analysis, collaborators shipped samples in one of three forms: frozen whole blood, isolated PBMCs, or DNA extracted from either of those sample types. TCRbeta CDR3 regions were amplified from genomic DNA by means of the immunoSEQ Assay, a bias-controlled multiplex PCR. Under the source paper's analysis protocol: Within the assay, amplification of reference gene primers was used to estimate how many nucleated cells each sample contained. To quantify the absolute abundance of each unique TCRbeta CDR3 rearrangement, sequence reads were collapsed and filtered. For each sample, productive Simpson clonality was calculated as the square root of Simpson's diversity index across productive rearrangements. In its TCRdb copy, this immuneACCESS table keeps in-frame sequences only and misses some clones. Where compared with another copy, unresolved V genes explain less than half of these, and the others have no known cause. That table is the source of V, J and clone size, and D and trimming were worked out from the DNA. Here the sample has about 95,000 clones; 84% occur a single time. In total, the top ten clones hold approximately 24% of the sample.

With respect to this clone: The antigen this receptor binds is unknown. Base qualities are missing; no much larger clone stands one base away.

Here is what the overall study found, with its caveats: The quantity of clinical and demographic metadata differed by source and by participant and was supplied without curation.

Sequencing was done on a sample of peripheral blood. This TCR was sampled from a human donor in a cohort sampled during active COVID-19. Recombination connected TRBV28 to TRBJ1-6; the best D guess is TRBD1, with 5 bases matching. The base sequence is TGTGCCAGCATCCGCTCAGACAGATTAGCTAATTCACCCCTCCACTTT. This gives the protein CASIRSDRLANSPLHF.